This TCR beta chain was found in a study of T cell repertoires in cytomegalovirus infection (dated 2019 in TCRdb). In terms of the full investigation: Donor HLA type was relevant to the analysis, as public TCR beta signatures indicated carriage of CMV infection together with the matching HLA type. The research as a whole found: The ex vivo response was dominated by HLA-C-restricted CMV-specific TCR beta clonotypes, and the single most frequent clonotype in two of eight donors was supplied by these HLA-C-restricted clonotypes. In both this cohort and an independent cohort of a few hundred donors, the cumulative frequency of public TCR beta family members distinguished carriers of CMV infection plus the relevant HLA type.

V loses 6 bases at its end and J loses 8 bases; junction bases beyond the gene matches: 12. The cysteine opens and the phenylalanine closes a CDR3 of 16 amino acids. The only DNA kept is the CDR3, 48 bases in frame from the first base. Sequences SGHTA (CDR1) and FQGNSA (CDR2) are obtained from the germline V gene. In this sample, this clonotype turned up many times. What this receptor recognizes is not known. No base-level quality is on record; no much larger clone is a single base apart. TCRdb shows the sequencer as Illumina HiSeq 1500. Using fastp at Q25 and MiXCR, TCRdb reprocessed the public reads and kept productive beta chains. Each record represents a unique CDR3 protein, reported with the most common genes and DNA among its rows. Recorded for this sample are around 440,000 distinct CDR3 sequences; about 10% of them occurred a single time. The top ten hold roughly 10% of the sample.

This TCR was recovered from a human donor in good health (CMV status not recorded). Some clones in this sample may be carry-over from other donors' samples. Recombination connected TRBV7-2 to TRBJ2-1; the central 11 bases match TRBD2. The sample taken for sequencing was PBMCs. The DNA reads TGTGCCAGCAGTCGTCTACTAGCGGGAGTAGGTCATGAGCAGTTCTTC. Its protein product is CASSRLLAGVGHEQFF.